Detailed here is one T cell receptor beta chain. TCRdb's table, derived via immunoSEQ multiplex PCR, lists solely in-frame clones and lacks some. This sample has 150,000 to 200,000 clones; about 81% occur once, and the top ten carry about 11%. The data were obtained in a study of blood T cell repertoires in COVID-19. The sample comprised peripheral blood. This TCR was recovered from a man between 60 and 75 years old with active or convalescent COVID-19.

The CDR3: CASSHGANEQFF. The CDR3 DNA is TGTGCCAGCAGCCACGGTGCGAATGAGCAGTTCTTC. The rearrangement links TRBV4-2 to TRBJ2-1; no clear D gene. The V end lost 3 bases, the J end lost 7 bases, and 7 bases lay between the germline ends. Germline CDR1 and CDR2: LGHNA and YNFKEQ. The CDR3 extends over 12 amino acids.